What follows describes a single TCR beta chain. This entry is derived from a study of T cell changes during pregnancy in multiple sclerosis. Some clones are missing from TCRdb's copy, which holds only in-frame ones; the method was immunoSEQ multiplex PCR. The repertoire has tens of thousands of clones, 90% to 95% of them found once; the top ten carry more than 0.9%. Germline assignment: CDR1 ENHRY and CDR2 SYGVKD. The V end lost 6 bases, the J end lost 6 bases, and 18 bases lay between the germline ends. The CDR3 spans 15 residues. The sample consisted of peripheral blood, taken in the third trimester of pregnancy. The chain recombines TRBV10-3 with TRBJ1-5, with a possible D match to TRBD1 (5 bases). The sequence derives from a female donor with multiple sclerosis, enrolled in a pregnancy study. The CDR3 DNA follows: TGTGCCATCAGCGAAAATTCAGGGCAGGGTCAGCCCCAGCATTTT. Translation gives CAISENSGQGQPQHF.